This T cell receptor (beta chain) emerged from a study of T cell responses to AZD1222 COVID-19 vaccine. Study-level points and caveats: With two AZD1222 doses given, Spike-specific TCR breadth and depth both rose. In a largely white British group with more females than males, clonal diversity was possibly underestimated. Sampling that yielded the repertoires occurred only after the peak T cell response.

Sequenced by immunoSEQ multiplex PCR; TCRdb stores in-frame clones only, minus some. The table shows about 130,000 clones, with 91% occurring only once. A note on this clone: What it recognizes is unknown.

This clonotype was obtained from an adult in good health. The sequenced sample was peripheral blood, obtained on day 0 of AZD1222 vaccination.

CDR3 sequence reads: CASSQEQGYTEAFF. DNA for the CDR3: TGCGCCAGCAGCCAGGAACAGGGGTACACTGAAGCTTTCTTT. This chain links TRBV4-1 with TRBJ1-1, with 7 bases fitting TRBD1. The V gene end was trimmed by 3 bases and the J gene end by 3 bases; junction bases not matched to a gene: 4. The germline V gene encodes CDR1 MGHRA and CDR2 YSYEKL. The CDR3 length is 14 residues.